These 21 T cell receptor beta chains share one sample of origin, sequenced in a study of T cells of healthy individuals (dated by TCRdb to the late 2010s). Library method: 5' RACE. Sequencing took place on an Illumina MiSeq. TCRdb passed the public sequencing reads through fastp at Q25 and MiXCR, retaining productive beta sequences. When rows share a CDR3 protein, they turn into one entry using the most common DNA and genes. The sample table holds approximately 100,000 distinct CDR3 sequences, of which 17% were seen once. Around 6.4% of the sample is in the top ten clones. These receptors were obtained from a human donor in good health.

The rearrangement uses TRBV4-3 and TRBJ2-3; TRBD2 matches 8 bases. The length of the CDR3 is 15 residues. V lost 0 bases to trimming and J lost 4 bases; unmatched junction nucleotides: 3. The germline V gene encodes CDR1 LGHNA and CDR2 YSLEER. CDR3 protein: CASSQDRGGADTQYF. CDR3 DNA sequence: TGCGCCAGCAGCCAAGATCGGGGGGGAGCAGATACGCAGTATTTT.

This clonotype was seen more than once but under ten times. The V call is TRBV6-5, the J call TRBJ2-5; D might be TRBD1 or TRBD2, each matching 5 bases. There are 11 residues in the CDR3. V lost 8 bases, J lost 4 bases, and 8 bases lay in between. Germline-derived CDR1 and CDR2 are MNHEY and SVGAGI. CDR3: CASGTGETQYF. The CDR3 DNA follows: TGTGCCAGCGGGACGGGAGAGACCCAGTACTTC.

The table lists this clonotype with many counts. The V and J genes are TRBV30 and TRBJ2-2; D might be TRBD1 (6 bases). Between the trimmed V and J ends, which lost 4 bases and 4 bases, there was a span of 13 bases. CDR1 and CDR2 from the germline V gene are GTSNPN and SVGIG (reference sequence). This CDR3 spans 14 amino acids. CDR3 sequence: CAWNWDTPTGELFF. The DNA for the CDR3 is TGTGCCTGGAATTGGGACACCCCCACCGGGGAGCTGTTTTTT.

The table lists this clonotype with a few counts. The rearrangement joins TRBV4-3 to TRBJ2-3, with 9 bases matching TRBD2. The CDR3 spans 19 residues. V was pared by 1 base and J by 3 bases, with 14 bases of the junction left unmatched. Looked up from germline, CDR1 is LGHNA and CDR2 is YSLEER. The CDR3 nucleotides read TGCGCCAGCAGCCAAGCTCCCACACCGGGACTAGCTTCGACAGATACGCAGTATTTT. Its protein product is CASSQAPTPGLASTDTQYF.

This clonotype was counted many times. The rearrangement uses TRBV28 and TRBJ1-6; 8 bases line up with TRBD1. The J segment lost 9 bases and the V segment lost 6 bases, leaving 10 bases of the junction unmatched. CDR3 length: 15 residues. Germline V gives CDR1 MDHEN, CDR2 SYDVKM. The CDR3 sequence: CASRFPGGESSPLHF. The CDR3 bases are TGTGCCAGCAGGTTCCCAGGGGGCGAATCTTCACCCCTCCACTTT.

This clonotype was seen at least ten times. The V gene is TRBV6-2 or TRBV6-3, the J gene TRBJ2-5, with 10 bases identical to TRBD2. From germline, CDR1 is MNHEY and CDR2 SVGEGT. The CDR3 spans 14 residues. J lost 6 bases, V lost 7 bases, and 8 bases had no gene match. The chain's CDR3 is CASNLAGDLKTQYF. CDR3 coding DNA: TGTGCCAGCAATCTAGCGGGGGATTTAAAGACCCAGTACTTC.

The V gene is TRBV27, the J gene TRBJ1-5, with D possibly matching TRBD1 (5 bases). The CDR3 loop spans 14 amino acids. V was pared by 6 bases and J by 4 bases, with 13 bases between. The germline V gene encodes CDR1 MNHEY and CDR2 SMNVEV (reference sequence). The CDR3 nucleotides read TGTGCCAGCAGCCAGAGAGGGGATAATCAGCCCCAGCATTTT. This encodes CASSQRGDNQPQHF.

This clonotype was seen a handful of times. The DNA for the CDR3 is TGTGCCAGCAGTCAAATTACTAGTTACGAGCAGTACTTC. Protein sequence: CASSQITSYEQYF. The gene calls are TRBV28 and TRBJ2-7, with a weak D call TRBD2 (5 bases). The CDR3 is 13 residues long. V gave up 5 bases and J gave up 4 bases, with 12 bases separating them. CDR1 is MDHEN, CDR2 SYDVKM, per germline.

This clonotype turned up a few times. The chain joins TRBV10-3 to TRBJ2-7, with 11 positions matching TRBD1. V trimming: 10 bases; J trimming: 2 bases; junction bases outside the gene matches: 7. The germline gives CDR1 ENHRY, CDR2 SYGVKD. The CDR3 contains 14 residues. The CDR3 nucleotides are TGTGCCACCGCCAGGGGACAGGGGGCCTACGAGCAGTACTTC. Translated, it gives CATARGQGAYEQYF.

This clonotype was detected a few times. The chain employs TRBV5-6 and TRBJ2-7, with D perhaps matching TRBD1 (6 bases). This CDR3 is built from 11 residues. V lost 3 bases and J 7 bases, leaving 8 bases between the germline ends. In germline, CDR1 is SGHDT, CDR2 YYEEEE. The CDR3 loop reads CASSYRVEQYF. CDR3 sequence (DNA): TGTGCCAGCAGCTACAGGGTTGAGCAGTACTTC.

The genes are TRBV7-2 and TRBJ1-6; the D is unclear. V lost 2 bases and J 9 bases, leaving 8 bases between the germline ends. CDR1 and CDR2 from the germline V gene are SGHTA and FQGNSA. This CDR3 is built from 13 residues. The CDR3 region is CASSLKGASPLHF. The CDR3 nucleotides are TGTGCCAGCAGCTTAAAAGGCGCTTCACCCCTCCACTTT.

J is TRBJ1-6 and V is TRBV7-2; D gene unclear. The CDR3 extends over 13 amino acids. V was shortened by 2 bases and J by 11 bases, with 10 bases between the two germline ends. CDR1 is SGHTA and CDR2 is FQGNSA in the germline V gene. The chain's CDR3 is CASSLRKETPLHF. In DNA form, the CDR3 reads TGTGCCAGCAGCTTACGGAAGGAAACACCCCTCCACTTT.

This chain uses TRBV9 with TRBJ1-2; TRBD1 aligns across 8 bases. The V and J ends lost 4 bases and 6 bases, in that order; junction bases with no gene match: 8. Germline assignment: CDR1 SGDLS and CDR2 YYNGEE. The CDR3 length is 14 residues. The DNA for the CDR3 is TGTGCCAGCAGCTCCGATACAGGGGGTAATGGCTACACCTTC. Amino acid sequence: CASSSDTGGNGYTF.

This clonotype was seen a few times. The V gene is TRBV6-5, the J gene TRBJ1-4, with D possibly TRBD1 on 5 matching bases. Germline V lookup: CDR1 MNHEY, CDR2 SVGAGI. Trimming pared 4 bases from V and 4 bases from J, leaving 10 bases between. The CDR3 runs 14 residues. The CDR3 region has the DNA TGTGCCAGCAGTTCGGGACTGATTAATGAAAAACTGTTTTTT. It codes for CASSSGLINEKLFF.

The chain links TRBV10-3 to TRBJ2-6; 9 positions match TRBD1. The CDR3 contains 18 residues. Per the germline V gene, CDR1 is ENHRY and CDR2 is SYGVKD. J gave up 4 bases and V 2 bases, and 9 bases lay outside the gene matches. CDR3 in amino acids: CAISERLTGGAGANVLTF. The CDR3 bases are TGTGCCATCAGTGAGCGGTTGACAGGGGGGGCCGGGGCCAACGTCCTGACTTTC.

The chain recombines TRBV27 with TRBJ2-5; 9 positions agree with TRBD1. CDR3 length equals 15 residues. The trim removed 6 bases at V and 5 bases at J, leaving 10 bases unmatched. Per the germline V gene, CDR1 is MNHEY and CDR2 is SMNVEV (reference sequence). The CDR3, as DNA: TGTGCCAGCAGCCAACGACAGGGGGGTTTTGAGACCCAGTACTTC. It encodes CASSQRQGGFETQYF.

This clonotype was recorded a few times. The rearrangement uses TRBV28 and TRBJ1-2; weak D call: TRBD1 (6 bases). CDR3 length: 15 amino acids. The germline V gene encodes CDR1 MDHEN and CDR2 SYDVKM. V lost 3 bases to trimming and J lost 3 bases, with 14 bases between them. The CDR3 here is CASSFYREGDYGYTF. CDR3 DNA: TGTGCCAGCAGTTTTTACAGGGAAGGCGACTATGGCTACACCTTC.

The rearrangement links TRBV6-2 or TRBV6-3 to TRBJ2-2, with D uncertain. The V end was cut by 2 bases, the J end by 4 bases, with 8 bases between. CDR1 and CDR2 (germline): MNHEY, SVGEGT. This CDR3 contains 14 residues. CDR3 sequence reads: CASSYPPGTGELFF. DNA of the CDR3: TGTGCCAGCAGTTACCCCCCGGGCACCGGGGAGCTGTTTTTT.

This chain links TRBV7-8 with TRBJ1-2; TRBD1 agrees at 9 bases. The CDR3 covers 18 residues. CDR1 and CDR2 from the germline V gene are SGHVS and FQNEAQ. V lost 5 bases to trimming and J lost 3 bases; unmatched junction nucleotides: 16. This chain's CDR3 is CASSDSPTYRGPDYGYTF. CDR3 nucleotide sequence: TGTGCCAGCAGCGACTCCCCAACTTACAGGGGGCCGGACTATGGCTACACCTTC.

This chain connects TRBV7-8 to TRBJ2-3; 14 nucleotides line up with TRBD2. The CDR3 has 16 residues. J was trimmed by 6 bases and V by 5 bases; bases with no gene match: 7. CDR1 SGHVS and CDR2 FQNEAQ come from the germline V gene. CDR3 protein: CASSLTSGRARDTQYF. The CDR3 DNA is TGTGCCAGCAGCCTGACTAGCGGGAGGGCCCGGGATACGCAGTATTTT.

The sample holds a few counts of this clonotype. The CDR3 DNA reads as TGTGCCAGCAGCCAAGGGAGAGAGACCCAGTACTTC. Translated, it gives CASSQGRETQYF. The chain combines TRBV3-1 with TRBJ2-5; unclear D gene. V was trimmed by 1 base and J by 4 bases, leaving 4 bases between them. Per the germline V gene, CDR1 is LGHDT and CDR2 is YNNKEL (reference sequence). This CDR3 has 12 amino acids.